This entry lists 21 T cell receptor beta chains sequenced from one sample in a study of cytotoxic CD8 clonotypes in ibrutinib-treated CLL. The repertoire was sequenced with immunoSEQ multiplex PCR; TCRdb's copy has only in-frame clones and lacks some. Altogether some 200,000 clones are present, over 65% being singletons, with the ten largest covering 5.5% to 6%. Sequencing used PBMCs, obtained after 12 months of ibrutinib treatment. Source of these receptors: a human donor with chronic lymphocytic leukemia.

The chain is built from TRBV2 and TRBJ2-7; TRBD2 might be the D (6 bases). Germline V gene sequence: CDR1 SNHLY, CDR2 FYNNEI. CDR3 size: 12 residues. V was shortened by 7 bases and J by 3 bases, with 10 bases between the two germline ends. The CDR3 loop reads CASKGEVYEQYF. The CDR3 DNA sequence: TGTGCCAGCAAAGGGGAGGTCTACGAGCAGTACTTC.

The J gene is TRBJ2-7, the V gene TRBV6-5; D remains unclear. The germline gives CDR1 MNHEY, CDR2 SVGAGI. This CDR3 spans 13 amino acids. Between the trimmed V and J ends, which lost 0 bases and 4 bases, there was a span of 7 bases. In DNA form, the CDR3 reads TGTGCCAGCAGTTACTCGGACGGATACGAGCAGTACTTC. Translated: CASSYSDGYEQYF.

This clone was seen many times. This chain joins TRBV30 and TRBJ2-5, with TRBD2 identical over 12 bases. The junction had 9 bases not matched to a gene; V was cut back by 5 bases and J by 5 bases. This CDR3 comprises 15 residues. Germline V CDR1 and CDR2: GTSNPN, SVGIG (reference sequence). CDR3 in amino acids: CAWGVTSGRTETQYF. The CDR3, as DNA: TGTGCCTGGGGGGTAACTAGCGGGAGGACGGAGACCCAGTACTTC.

This chain connects TRBV11-2 to TRBJ2-5; D not resolved. Germline V gives CDR1 SGHAT, CDR2 FQNNGV. This CDR3 contains 13 residues. The V end lost 5 bases, the J end lost 4 bases, and 11 bases lay between the germline ends. For the CDR3, the DNA is TGTGCCAGCAGCCCGACCCCTCGAGAGACCCAGTACTTC. Translating gives CASSPTPRETQYF.

The chain couples TRBV7-9 to TRBJ2-7, with TRBD2 matching over 7 bases. This CDR3 has 12 amino acids. J gave up 6 bases and V 6 bases, and 5 bases lay outside the gene matches. Germline V gene lookup returns CDR1 SEHNR and CDR2 FQNEAQ (reference sequence). The CDR3 DNA sequence: TGTGCCAGCAGGGCGGGGGTCGGCGAGCAGTACTTC. Protein sequence: CASRAGVGEQYF.

The chain is built from TRBV27 and TRBJ1-1, with D possibly being TRBD1 (6 bases). Germline V gene data show CDR1 as MNHEY and CDR2 as SMNVEV (reference sequence). The CDR3 sequence is 13 residues long. V dropped 8 bases and J dropped 6 bases, with 16 bases sitting between them. The DNA for the CDR3 is TGTGCCAGCCGAGAACAGGGATGGTCTGAAGCTTTCTTT. This encodes CASREQGWSEAFF.

In its sample, this clone was seen a few times. This chain links TRBV15 with TRBJ1-2; D is undetermined. The CDR3 length is 13 residues. The germline CDR1 and CDR2 sequences are LNHNV and YYDKDF (reference sequence). Trimming pared 0 bases from V and 5 bases from J, leaving 7 bases between. CDR3 coding DNA: TGTGCCACCAGCAGAGATATAGGGTATGGCTACACCTTC. It specifies CATSRDIGYGYTF. The full variable domain, completed using reference TRBV15 and TRBJ1-2, is DAMVIQNPRYQVTQFGKPVTLSCSQTLNHNVMYWYQQKSSQAPKLLFHYYDKDFNNEADTPDNFQSRRPNTSFCFLDIRSPGLGDTAMYLCATSRDIGYGYTFGSGTRLTVV.

This clone appeared a single time. This chain joins TRBV4-2 and TRBJ2-1, with 13 bases matching TRBD2. V was clipped by 3 bases and J by 8 bases; unmatched bases: 7. CDR3 length equals 16 residues. Germline V gene sequence: CDR1 LGHNA, CDR2 YNFKEQ. CDR3: CASSHRTSGGADEQFF. The CDR3, as DNA: TGTGCCAGCAGCCACCGAACTAGCGGGGGGGCCGATGAGCAGTTCTTC.

This clone was counted a few times. CDR3 sequence reads: CASRILAGGRNEQYF. CDR3 nucleotide sequence: TGCGCCAGCAGAATACTAGCGGGAGGAAGGAACGAGCAGTACTTC. The chain is built from TRBV10-2 and TRBJ2-7, with 12 bases fitting TRBD2. Germline V lookup: CDR1 WSHSY, CDR2 SAAADI. The ends lost 6 bases at V and 5 bases at J; junction bases unmatched: 8. The CDR3 consists of 15 residues.

This clone turned up a few times. The rearrangement links TRBV14 to TRBJ1-1; perhaps TRBD1 as D (6 bases). Deletions cut 0 bases from V and 4 bases from J, with 9 bases between. The CDR3 is made up of 14 amino acids. Germline CDR1 is SGHDN and CDR2 is FVKESK. This CDR3 is CASSQEHRVTEAFF. CDR3 bases: TGTGCCAGCAGCCAAGAGCACAGGGTCACTGAAGCTTTCTTT.

V and J are TRBV28 and TRBJ1-2; D is unclear. V was shortened by 3 bases and J by 6 bases, with 5 bases between the two germline ends. Germline-derived CDR1 and CDR2 are MDHEN and SYDVKM. The CDR3 consists of 11 residues. As DNA, the CDR3 is TGTGCCAGCAGTTTCTCCCATGGCTACACCTTC. It translates to CASSFSHGYTF.

This chain connects TRBV7-2 to TRBJ1-2; maybe TRBD1 (5 bases). CDR1 SGHTA and CDR2 FQGNSA come from the germline V gene. The CDR3 contains 13 residues. With 5 bases removed from V and 3 bases from J, the gap between germline ends came to 10 bases. The CDR3 bases are TGTGCCAGCAGCGAGACGGGGGACTATGGCTACACCTTC. As protein: CASSETGDYGYTF.

This clone was picked up a small number of times. The rearrangement joins TRBV4-3 to TRBJ1-3, with D perhaps TRBD1 (5 bases). The CDR3 sequence is 15 residues long. V gave up 0 bases and J gave up 5 bases, with 11 bases separating them. In germline, CDR1 is LGHNA, CDR2 YSLEER. This chain's CDR3 is CASSQDRDLRNTIYF. CDR3 sequence (DNA): TGCGCCAGCAGCCAAGACAGGGATCTAAGAAACACCATATATTTT.

This clone was seen a few times. The gene calls are TRBV11-2 and TRBJ1-2; 7 nucleotides agree with TRBD1. The CDR3 is 14 residues long. V shed 5 bases and J 6 bases; nucleotides not matched to a gene: 9. Germline V gene data show CDR1 as SGHAT and CDR2 as FQNNGV. The CDR3 protein is CASSIPGQLDGYTF. DNA for the CDR3: TGTGCCAGCAGCATACCGGGACAGTTAGATGGCTACACCTTC.

Here the CDR3 reads CAITTGPSSYGYTF. CDR3 coding DNA: TGTGCCATTACGACAGGGCCCAGCTCCTATGGCTACACCTTC. The V call is TRBV30, the J call TRBJ1-2; 7 bases map to TRBD1. V gave up 8 bases and J gave up 4 bases; unmatched junction bases: 13. The CDR3 spans 14 residues. CDR1 and CDR2 (germline): GTSNPN, SVGIG (reference sequence).

The CDR3 region is CSVREGMTEAFF. The CDR3 DNA reads TGCAGCGTTCGAGAAGGAATGACTGAAGCTTTCTTT. The chain couples TRBV29-1 to TRBJ1-1; D is ambiguous. This CDR3 is 12 amino acids long. Germline CDR1 reads SQVTM; CDR2 reads ANQGSEA. Between the trimmed V and J ends, which lost 5 bases and 5 bases, there was a span of 12 bases.

J is TRBJ1-1 and V is TRBV7-9; D ambiguous. This CDR3 has 14 residues. Trimming removed 3 bases at V and 7 bases at J, with 15 bases between. Germline values: CDR1 SEHNR, CDR2 FQNEAQ (reference sequence). CDR3 loop: CASSFQSLVGEAFF. The CDR3 DNA sequence: TGTGCCAGCAGCTTCCAATCCTTGGTCGGTGAAGCTTTCTTT.

The chain carries TRBV12-5 and TRBJ1-3; D ambiguous. Trimming pared 1 base from V and 2 bases from J, leaving 9 bases between. Germline assignment: CDR1 LGHNT and CDR2 FRNRAP. CDR3 length: 15 residues. CDR3 residues: CASGLGLGAGNTIYF. The DNA for the CDR3 is TGTGCTAGTGGTTTGGGTCTCGGGGCTGGAAACACCATATATTTT.

V and J are TRBV5-1 and TRBJ2-2; TRBD1 matches at 9 bases. This CDR3 is 16 amino acids long. The ends lost 0 bases at V and 6 bases at J; junction bases unmatched: 6. CDR1 is SGHRS, CDR2 YFSETQ, per germline. The CDR3 DNA follows: TGCGCCAGCAGCTTGGGGGACAGGGCGGAGGCCGGGGAGCTGTTTTTT. Protein: CASSLGDRAEAGELFF.

This clone was recorded at least ten times. J is TRBJ2-1 and V is TRBV6-1; tentative D call: TRBD1 (7 bases). Germline V gene sequence: CDR1 MNHNS, CDR2 SASEGT. The CDR3 totals 16 residues. The V end was cut by 1 base, the J end by 2 bases, with 12 bases between. The CDR3 DNA reads as TGTGCCAGCAGTGAAGAGGGGGGACAGACCTACAATGAGCAGTTCTTC. Amino acids: CASSEEGGQTYNEQFF.

This clone came up once. The chain carries TRBV9 and TRBJ1-5; D uncertain. V lost 2 bases and J lost 0, with 9 bases in between. CDR1 is SGDLS, CDR2 YYNGEE, per germline. CDR3 length: 15 amino acids. Written as DNA, the CDR3 is TGTGCCAGCAGCGTCTCTGCCCGTAGCAATCAGCCCCAGCATTTT. Translated: CASSVSARSNQPQHF.